The sequence of this T cell receptor beta chain was determined in a study of long-term antiretroviral therapy in people with HIV. The study's findings and limits: Once patients were on ART, diversity went higher but still fell short of transplant donor controls.

For this clone: Its specificity is unknown.

Researchers report immunoSEQ v3.0 was run at survey level. The repertoire was sequenced with immunoSEQ multiplex PCR; TCRdb's copy has only in-frame clones and lacks some. Of roughly 21,000 clones in the sample, 70% to 80% were seen once. HIV-positive participants were all treated in the United States. Germline CDR1 is LNHDA and CDR2 is SQIVND (reference sequence). This CDR3 has 17 residues. V lost 1 base and J 10 bases, leaving 20 bases between the germline ends. The TCR originated in a woman in her forties with HIV. The V and J genes are TRBV19 and TRBJ1-6; the D gene is possibly TRBD1 (6 bases). The sequencing here drew on unsorted PBMCs, taken 4.1 years after starting antiretroviral therapy. The CDR3 loop reads CASSIVTGNGLGSPLHF. DNA of the CDR3: TGTGCCAGTAGTATAGTAACAGGGAATGGCCTGGGCTCACCCCTCCACTTT.